This TCR beta chain was profiled in a study of OX40 agonist ivuxolimab in advanced cancers. Study-level information: The patients received ivuxolimab by intravenous route every 2 weeks at 0.01 to 10 mg/kg. General observations from the study: Low normalized T-cell clonal expansion also characterized some of the nonresponders.

Comments on this clone: What it binds is unknown.

The data were produced by immunoSEQ multiplex PCR, yet TCRdb's version contains in-frame clones alone and is incomplete. The sample contains about 81,000 clones, approximately 85% of which appear only once. V lost 1 base to trimming and J lost 11 bases, with 9 bases between them. Germline V gene data show CDR1 as SGHRS and CDR2 as YFSETQ. The CDR3 is made up of 12 amino acids. The gene calls are TRBV5-1 and TRBJ2-2, with D unresolved. Sequences were derived from CD4+ or CD8+ T cells sorted from blood, sampled in a trial of the OX40 agonist ivuxolimab. The clonotype was recovered from an adult with an advanced solid tumor such as melanoma, head and neck, liver or kidney cancer. The CDR3 spells CASSLLSPELFF. CDR3 DNA sequence: TGCGCCAGCAGCTTGTTATCCCCAGAGCTGTTTTTT. Combining the CDR3 with reference TRBV5-1 and TRBJ2-2 gives the whole variable domain KAGVTQTPRYLIKTRGQQVTLSCSPISGHRSVSWYQQTPGQGLQFLFEYFSETQRNKGNFPGRFSGRQFSNSRSEMNVSTLELGDSALYLCASSLLSPELFFGEGSRLTVL.